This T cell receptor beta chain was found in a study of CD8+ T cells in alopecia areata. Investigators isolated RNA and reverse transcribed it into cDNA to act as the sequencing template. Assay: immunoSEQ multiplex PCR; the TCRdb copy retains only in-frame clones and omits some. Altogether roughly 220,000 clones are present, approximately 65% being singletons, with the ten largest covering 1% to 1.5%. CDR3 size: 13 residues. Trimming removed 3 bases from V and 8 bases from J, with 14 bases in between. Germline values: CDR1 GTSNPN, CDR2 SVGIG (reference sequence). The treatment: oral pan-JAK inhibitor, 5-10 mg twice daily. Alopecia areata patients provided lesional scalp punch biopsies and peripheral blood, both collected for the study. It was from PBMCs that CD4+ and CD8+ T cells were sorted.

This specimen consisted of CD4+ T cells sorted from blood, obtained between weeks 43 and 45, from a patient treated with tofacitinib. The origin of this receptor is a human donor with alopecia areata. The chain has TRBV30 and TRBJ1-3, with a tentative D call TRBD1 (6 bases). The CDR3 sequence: CAWRDRSIDTIYF. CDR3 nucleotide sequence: TGTGCCTGGAGGGACAGATCGATAGACACCATATATTTT.